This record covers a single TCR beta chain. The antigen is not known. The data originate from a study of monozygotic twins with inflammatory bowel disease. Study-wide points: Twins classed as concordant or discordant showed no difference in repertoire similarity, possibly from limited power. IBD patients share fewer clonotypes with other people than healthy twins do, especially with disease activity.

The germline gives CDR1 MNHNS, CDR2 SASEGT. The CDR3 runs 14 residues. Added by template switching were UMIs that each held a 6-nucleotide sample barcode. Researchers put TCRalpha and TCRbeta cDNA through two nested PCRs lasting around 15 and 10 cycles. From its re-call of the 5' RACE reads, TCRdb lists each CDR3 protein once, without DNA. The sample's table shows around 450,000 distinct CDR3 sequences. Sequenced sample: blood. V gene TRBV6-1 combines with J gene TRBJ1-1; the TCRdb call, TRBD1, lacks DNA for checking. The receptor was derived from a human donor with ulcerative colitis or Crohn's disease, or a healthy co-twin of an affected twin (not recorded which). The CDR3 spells CASSGQGGITEAFF.